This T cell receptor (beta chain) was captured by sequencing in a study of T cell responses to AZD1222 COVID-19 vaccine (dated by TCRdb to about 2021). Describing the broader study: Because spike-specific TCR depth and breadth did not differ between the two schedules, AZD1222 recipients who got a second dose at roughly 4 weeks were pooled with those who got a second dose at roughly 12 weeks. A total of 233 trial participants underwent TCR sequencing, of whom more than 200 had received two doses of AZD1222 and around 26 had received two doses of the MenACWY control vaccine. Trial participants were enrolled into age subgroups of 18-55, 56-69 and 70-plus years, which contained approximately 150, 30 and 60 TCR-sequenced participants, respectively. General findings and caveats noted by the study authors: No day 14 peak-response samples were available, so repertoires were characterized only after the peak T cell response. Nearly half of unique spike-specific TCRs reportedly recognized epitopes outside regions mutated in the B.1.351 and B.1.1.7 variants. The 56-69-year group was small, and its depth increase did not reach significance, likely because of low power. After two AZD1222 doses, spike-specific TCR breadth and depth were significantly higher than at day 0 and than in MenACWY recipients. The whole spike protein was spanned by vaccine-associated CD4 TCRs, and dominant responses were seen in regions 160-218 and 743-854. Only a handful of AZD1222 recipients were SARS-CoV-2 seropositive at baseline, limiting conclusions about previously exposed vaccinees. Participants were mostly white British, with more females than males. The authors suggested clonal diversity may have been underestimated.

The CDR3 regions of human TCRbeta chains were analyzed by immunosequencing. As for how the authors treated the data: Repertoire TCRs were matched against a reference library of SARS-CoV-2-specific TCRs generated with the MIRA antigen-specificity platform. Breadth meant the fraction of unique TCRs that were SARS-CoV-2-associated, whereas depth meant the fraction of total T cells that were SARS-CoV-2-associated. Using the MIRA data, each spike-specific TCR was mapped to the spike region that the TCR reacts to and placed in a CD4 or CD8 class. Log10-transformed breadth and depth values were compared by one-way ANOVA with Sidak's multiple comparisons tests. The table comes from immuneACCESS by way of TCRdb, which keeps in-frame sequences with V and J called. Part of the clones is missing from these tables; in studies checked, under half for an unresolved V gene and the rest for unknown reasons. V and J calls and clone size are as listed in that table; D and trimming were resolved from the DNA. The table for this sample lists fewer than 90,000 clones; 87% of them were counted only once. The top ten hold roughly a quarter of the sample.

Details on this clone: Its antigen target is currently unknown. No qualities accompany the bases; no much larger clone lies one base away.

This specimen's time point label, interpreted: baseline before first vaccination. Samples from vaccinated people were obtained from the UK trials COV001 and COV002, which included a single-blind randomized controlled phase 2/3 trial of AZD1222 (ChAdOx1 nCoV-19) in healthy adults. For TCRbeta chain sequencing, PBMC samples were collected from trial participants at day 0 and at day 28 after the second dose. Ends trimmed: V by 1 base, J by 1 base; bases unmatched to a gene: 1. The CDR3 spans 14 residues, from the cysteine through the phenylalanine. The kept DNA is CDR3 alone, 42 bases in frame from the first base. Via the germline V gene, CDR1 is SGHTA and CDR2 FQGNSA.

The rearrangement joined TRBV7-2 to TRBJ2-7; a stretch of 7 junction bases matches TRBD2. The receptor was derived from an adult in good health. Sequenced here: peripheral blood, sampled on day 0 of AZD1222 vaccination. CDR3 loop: CASSLDSGSYEQYF. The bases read TGTGCCAGCAGCTTAGATAGCGGGTCCTACGAGCAGTACTTC.